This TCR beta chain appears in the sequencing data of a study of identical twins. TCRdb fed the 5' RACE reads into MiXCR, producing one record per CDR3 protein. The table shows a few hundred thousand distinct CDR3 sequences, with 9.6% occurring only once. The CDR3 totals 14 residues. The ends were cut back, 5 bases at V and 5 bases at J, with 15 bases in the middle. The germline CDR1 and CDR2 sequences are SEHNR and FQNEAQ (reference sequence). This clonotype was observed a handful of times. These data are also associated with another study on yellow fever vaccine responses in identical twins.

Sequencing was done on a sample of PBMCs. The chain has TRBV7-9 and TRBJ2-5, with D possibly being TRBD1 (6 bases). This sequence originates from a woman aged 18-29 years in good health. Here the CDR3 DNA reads TGTGCCAGCAGCAAGATTATGGGGGCGGAGACCCAGTACTTC. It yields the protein CASSKIMGAETQYF.